The clone carrying this TCR beta chain was counted at least ten times. Amplification of TCR alpha and beta CDR3 regions from RNA used iRepertoire nested multiplex PCR. One entry per CDR3 protein results from TCRdb running MiXCR on the multiplex PCR reads. The sample holds 85,000 to 110,000 distinct CDR3 sequences, 25% to 35% seen once. The data originate from a study of glioma-infiltrating T cells. The germline V gene encodes CDR1 DFQATT and CDR2 SNEGSKA (reference sequence). There are 17 residues in the CDR3. Trimming removed 2 bases from V and 0 bases from J; junction bases left unmatched: 9. The chain links TRBV20-1 to TRBJ1-1, with TRBD1 matching 10 bases. The clonotype originates from a human donor with low-grade glioma or glioblastoma, undergoing nonglioma brain surgery, or in good health (not recorded which). Input material: glioma tissue, nonneoplastic brain tissue, or PBMCs (not recorded which). CDR3 protein: CSARRQGAWKMNTEAFF. The CDR3 DNA follows: TGCAGTGCTAGAAGACAGGGGGCATGGAAAATGAACACTGAAGCTTTCTTT.